This entry is about one T cell receptor beta chain. Its antigen is unidentified. This entry is derived from a study of T cell responses to AZD1222 COVID-19 vaccine. Regarding the study as a whole: A mostly white British donor set with more females was recruited, and clonal diversity was possibly underestimated. CD4 TCRs linked to vaccination spanned spike, dominating at 160-218 and 743-854. Variant regions that are unmutated are reportedly the target of nearly half of spike-specific TCRs.

TCRdb's copy holds only in-frame clones and misses some; the assay was immunoSEQ multiplex PCR. The sample carries about 130,000 clones, 84% recorded once. The V and J ends lost 4 bases and 5 bases respectively, with 11 bases between them. The CDR3 runs to 13 residues. Germline V gene data show CDR1 as SEHNR and CDR2 as FQNEAQ (reference sequence). The material was peripheral blood, obtained on day 0 of AZD1222 vaccination. The receptor comes from an adult in good health. The rearrangement links TRBV7-9 to TRBJ1-2; D is undetermined. The DNA for the CDR3 is TGTGCCAGCAGCTCCCGACTGAAATATGGCTACACCTTC. It is translated as CASSSRLKYGYTF.